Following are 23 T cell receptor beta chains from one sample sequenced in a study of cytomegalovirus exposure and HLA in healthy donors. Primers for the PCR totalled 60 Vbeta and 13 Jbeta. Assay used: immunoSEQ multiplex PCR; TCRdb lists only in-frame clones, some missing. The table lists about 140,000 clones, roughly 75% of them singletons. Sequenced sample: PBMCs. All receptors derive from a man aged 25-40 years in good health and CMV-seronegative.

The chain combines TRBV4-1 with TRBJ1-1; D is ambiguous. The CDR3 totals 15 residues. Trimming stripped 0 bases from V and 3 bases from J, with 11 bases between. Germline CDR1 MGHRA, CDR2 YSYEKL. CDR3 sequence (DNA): TGCGCCAGCAGCCAAGATCGGAGCGGGGACACTGAAGCTTTCTTT. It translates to CASSQDRSGDTEAFF.

This chain's CDR3 is CASNRGDSYEQYF. The CDR3 DNA reads as TGTGCCAGTAACAGGGGCGACTCCTACGAGCAGTACTTC. The chain employs TRBV19 and TRBJ2-7; TRBD1 matches at 7 bases. Trimming cost V 7 bases and J 0 bases; bases outside gene matches: 3. CDR3 length: 13 residues. Germline V CDR1 and CDR2: LNHDA, SQIVND (reference sequence). Full variable domain (outside the CDR3, taken from reference TRBV19 and TRBJ2-7): DGGITQSPKYLFRKEGQNVTLSCEQNLNHDAMYWYRQDPGQGLRLIYYSQIVNDFQKGDIAEGYSVSREKKESFPLTVTSAQKNPTAFYLCASNRGDSYEQYFGPGTRLTVT.

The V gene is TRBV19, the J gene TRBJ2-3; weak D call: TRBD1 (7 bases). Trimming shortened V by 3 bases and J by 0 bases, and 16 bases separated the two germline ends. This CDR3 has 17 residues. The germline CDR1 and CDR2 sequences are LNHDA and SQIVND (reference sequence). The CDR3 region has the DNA TGTGCCAGTAGTATTGGAGGGACAGCTACTAGCACAGATACGCAGTATTTT. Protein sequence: CASSIGGTATSTDTQYF.

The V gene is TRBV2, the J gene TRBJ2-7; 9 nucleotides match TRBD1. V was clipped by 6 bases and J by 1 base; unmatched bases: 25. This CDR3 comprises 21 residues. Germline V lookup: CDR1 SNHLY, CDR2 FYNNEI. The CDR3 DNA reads TGTGCCAGCAGCAAGAGGGCATCCGGGACAGGGACATTGATCGTATCCTACGAGCAGTACTTC. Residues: CASSKRASGTGTLIVSYEQYF.

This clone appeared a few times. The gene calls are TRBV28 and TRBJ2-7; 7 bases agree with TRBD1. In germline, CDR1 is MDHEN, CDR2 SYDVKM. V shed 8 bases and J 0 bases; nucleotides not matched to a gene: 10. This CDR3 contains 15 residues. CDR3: CASHSGQLISYEQYF. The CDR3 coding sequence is TGTGCCAGCCACTCGGGACAGCTGATCTCCTACGAGCAGTACTTC.

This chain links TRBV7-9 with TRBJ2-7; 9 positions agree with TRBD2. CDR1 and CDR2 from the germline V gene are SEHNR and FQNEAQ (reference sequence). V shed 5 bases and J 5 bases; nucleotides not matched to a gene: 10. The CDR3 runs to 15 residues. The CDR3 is CASSLRGGRENEQYF. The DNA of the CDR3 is TGTGCCAGCAGCCTCAGGGGCGGGAGGGAGAACGAGCAGTACTTC.

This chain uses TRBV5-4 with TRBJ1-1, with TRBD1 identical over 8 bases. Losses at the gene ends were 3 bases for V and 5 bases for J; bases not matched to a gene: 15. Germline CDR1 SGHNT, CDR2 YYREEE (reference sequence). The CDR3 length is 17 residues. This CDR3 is CASSYRYQRTGLTEAFF. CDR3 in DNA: TGTGCCAGCAGCTACCGTTACCAGCGGACAGGGTTAACTGAAGCTTTCTTT.

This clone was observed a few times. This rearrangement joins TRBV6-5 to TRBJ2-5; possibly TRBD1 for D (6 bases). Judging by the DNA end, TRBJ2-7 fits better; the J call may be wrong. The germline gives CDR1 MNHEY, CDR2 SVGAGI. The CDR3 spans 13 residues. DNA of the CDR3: TGTGCCAGCAGTTACTCGAGGGGGTACGAGCAGTACTTC. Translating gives CASSYSRGYEQYF.

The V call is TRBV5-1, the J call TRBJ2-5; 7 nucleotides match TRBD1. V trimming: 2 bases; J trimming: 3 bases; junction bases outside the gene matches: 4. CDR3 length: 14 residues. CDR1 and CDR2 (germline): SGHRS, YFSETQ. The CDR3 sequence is CASSFWDREETQYF. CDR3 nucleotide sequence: TGCGCCAGCAGCTTCTGGGACAGAGAAGAGACCCAGTACTTC.

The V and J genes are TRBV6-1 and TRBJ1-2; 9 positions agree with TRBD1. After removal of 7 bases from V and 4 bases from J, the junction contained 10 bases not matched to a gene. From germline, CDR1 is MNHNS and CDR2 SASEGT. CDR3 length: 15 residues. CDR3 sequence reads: CASIPVGQGLYGYTF. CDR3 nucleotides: TGTGCCAGCATTCCGGTGGGACAGGGCCTCTATGGCTACACCTTC.

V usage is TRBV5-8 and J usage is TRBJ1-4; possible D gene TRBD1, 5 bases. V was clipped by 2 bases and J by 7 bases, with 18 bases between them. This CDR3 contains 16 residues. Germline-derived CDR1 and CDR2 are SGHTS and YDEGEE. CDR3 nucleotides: TGTGCCAGCAGCTTAGGCAGGGATATTCCCCCTGAAAAACTGTTTTTT. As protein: CASSLGRDIPPEKLFF.

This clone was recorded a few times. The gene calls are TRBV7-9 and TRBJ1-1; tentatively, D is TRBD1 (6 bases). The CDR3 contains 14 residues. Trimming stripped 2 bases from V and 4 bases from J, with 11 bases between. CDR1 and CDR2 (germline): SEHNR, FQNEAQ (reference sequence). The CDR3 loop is CASSLREGGTEAFF. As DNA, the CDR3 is TGTGCCAGCAGCTTAAGAGAAGGGGGCACTGAAGCTTTCTTT.

This CDR3 reads CASSPGQIVNEKLFF. The CDR3 nucleotides are TGTGCCAGCAGTCCCGGACAGATTGTCAATGAAAAACTGTTTTTT. The chain links TRBV28 to TRBJ1-4, with a weak D call TRBD1 (6 bases). Germline-derived CDR1 and CDR2 are MDHEN and SYDVKM. The CDR3 covers 15 residues. The V gene lost 5 bases and the J gene lost 5 bases, with 15 bases spanning the gap.

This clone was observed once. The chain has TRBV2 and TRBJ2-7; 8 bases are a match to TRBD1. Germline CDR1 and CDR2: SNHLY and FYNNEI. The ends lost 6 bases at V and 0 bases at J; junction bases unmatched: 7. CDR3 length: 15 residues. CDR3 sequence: CASRAQGAISYEQYF. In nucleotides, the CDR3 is TGTGCCAGCAGGGCCCAGGGGGCGATCTCCTACGAGCAGTACTTC.

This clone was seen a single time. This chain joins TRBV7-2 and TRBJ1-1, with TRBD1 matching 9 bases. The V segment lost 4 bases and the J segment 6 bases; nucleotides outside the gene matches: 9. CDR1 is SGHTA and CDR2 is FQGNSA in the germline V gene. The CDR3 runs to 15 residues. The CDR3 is CASSSPTGGLSEAFF. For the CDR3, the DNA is TGTGCCAGCAGCTCCCCGACAGGGGGGTTATCTGAAGCTTTCTTT. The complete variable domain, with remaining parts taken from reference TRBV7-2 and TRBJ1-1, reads GAGVSQSPSNKVTEKGKDVELRCDPISGHTALYWYRQSLGQGLEFLIYFQGNSAPDKSGLPSDRFSAERTGGSVSTLTIQRTQQEDSAVYLCASSSPTGGLSEAFFGQGTRLTVV.

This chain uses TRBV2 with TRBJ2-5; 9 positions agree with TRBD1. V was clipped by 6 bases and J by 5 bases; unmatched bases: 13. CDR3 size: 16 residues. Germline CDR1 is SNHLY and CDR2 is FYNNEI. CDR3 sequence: CASRNAGTGRLETQYF. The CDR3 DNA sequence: TGTGCCAGCAGAAACGCCGGGACAGGGAGATTGGAGACCCAGTACTTC.

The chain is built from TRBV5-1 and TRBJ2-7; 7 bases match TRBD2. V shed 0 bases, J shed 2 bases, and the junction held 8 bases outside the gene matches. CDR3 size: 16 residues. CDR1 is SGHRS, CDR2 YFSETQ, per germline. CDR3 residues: CASSLEVGLSTYEQYF. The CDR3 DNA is TGCGCCAGCAGCTTGGAAGTGGGACTATCGACCTACGAGCAGTACTTC.

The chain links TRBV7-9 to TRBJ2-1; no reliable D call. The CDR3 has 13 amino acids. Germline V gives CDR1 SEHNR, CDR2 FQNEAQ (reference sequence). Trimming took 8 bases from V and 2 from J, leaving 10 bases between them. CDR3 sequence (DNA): TGTGCCAGCCGGGTACTGACCTACAATGAGCAGTTCTTC. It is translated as CASRVLTYNEQFF.

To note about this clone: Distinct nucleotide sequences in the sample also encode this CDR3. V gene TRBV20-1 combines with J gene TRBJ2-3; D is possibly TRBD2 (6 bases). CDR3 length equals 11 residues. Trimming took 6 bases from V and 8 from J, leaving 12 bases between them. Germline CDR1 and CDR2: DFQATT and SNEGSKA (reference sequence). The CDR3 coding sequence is TGCAGTGCCCGACGGGACTTTACGCAGTATTTT. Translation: CSARRDFTQYF.

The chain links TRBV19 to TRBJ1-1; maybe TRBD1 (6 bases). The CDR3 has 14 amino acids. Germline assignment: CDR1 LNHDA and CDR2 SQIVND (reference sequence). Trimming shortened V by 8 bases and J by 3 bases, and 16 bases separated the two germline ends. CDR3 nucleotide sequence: TGTGCCAGTTCCTTAGGGGGGGGCTACACTGAAGCTTTCTTT. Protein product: CASSLGGGYTEAFF.

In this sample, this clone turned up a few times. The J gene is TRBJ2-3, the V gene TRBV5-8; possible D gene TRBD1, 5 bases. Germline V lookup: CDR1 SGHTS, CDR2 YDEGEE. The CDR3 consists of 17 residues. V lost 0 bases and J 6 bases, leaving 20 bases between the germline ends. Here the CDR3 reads CASSLVWARDSSDTQYF. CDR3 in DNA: TGTGCCAGCAGCTTGGTATGGGCCAGGGATTCGTCTGATACGCAGTATTTT. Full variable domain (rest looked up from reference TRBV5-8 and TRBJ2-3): EAGVTQSPTHLIKTRGQQATLRCSPISGHTSVYWYQQALGLGLQFLLWYDEGEERNRGNFPPRFSGRQFPNYSSELNVNALELEDSALYLCASSLVWARDSSDTQYFGPGTRLTVL.

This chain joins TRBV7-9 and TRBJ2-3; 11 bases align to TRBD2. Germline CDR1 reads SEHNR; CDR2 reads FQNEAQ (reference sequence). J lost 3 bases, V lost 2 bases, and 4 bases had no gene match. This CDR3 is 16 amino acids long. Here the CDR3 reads CASSLLAGGETDTQYF. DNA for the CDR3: TGTGCCAGCAGCTTACTAGCGGGAGGAGAAACAGATACGCAGTATTTT.

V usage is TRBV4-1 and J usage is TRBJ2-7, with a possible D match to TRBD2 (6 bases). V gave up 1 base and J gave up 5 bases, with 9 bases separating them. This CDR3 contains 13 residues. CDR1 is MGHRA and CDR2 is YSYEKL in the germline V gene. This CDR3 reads CASSQVTGDEQYF. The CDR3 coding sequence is TGCGCCAGCAGCCAAGTTACGGGGGACGAGCAGTACTTC.